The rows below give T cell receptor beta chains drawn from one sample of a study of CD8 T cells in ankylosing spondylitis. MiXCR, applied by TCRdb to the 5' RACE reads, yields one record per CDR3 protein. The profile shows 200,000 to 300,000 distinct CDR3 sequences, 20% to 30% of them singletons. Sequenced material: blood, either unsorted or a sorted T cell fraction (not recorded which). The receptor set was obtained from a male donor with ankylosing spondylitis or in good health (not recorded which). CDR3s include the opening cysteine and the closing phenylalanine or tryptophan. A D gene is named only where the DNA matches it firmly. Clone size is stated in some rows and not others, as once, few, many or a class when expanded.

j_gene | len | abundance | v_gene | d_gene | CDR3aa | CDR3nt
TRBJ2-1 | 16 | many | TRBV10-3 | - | CAISVGTGSSYNEQFF | TGTGCCATCAGTGTAGGTACAGGGAGCTCCTACAATGAGCAGTTCTTC
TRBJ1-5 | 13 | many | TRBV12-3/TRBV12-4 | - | CASSPQKNQPQHF | TGTGCCAGCAGTCCACAGAAAAATCAGCCCCAGCATTTT
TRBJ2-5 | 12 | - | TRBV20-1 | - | CSARLVGETQYF | TGCAGTGCTAGGTTGGTTGGGGAGACCCAGTACTTC
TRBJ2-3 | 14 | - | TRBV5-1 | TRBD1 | CASSQGGASDTQYF | TGCGCCAGCAGCCAAGGGGGCGCGTCAGATACGCAGTATTTT
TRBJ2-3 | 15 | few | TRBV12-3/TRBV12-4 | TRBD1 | CASRAGTGRADTQYF | TGTGCCAGCAGAGCCGGGACAGGGAGGGCAGATACGCAGTATTTT
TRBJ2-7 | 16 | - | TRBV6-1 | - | CASIDLKGGSGYEQYF | TGTGCCAGCATCGATCTAAAAGGGGGATCGGGCTACGAGCAGTACTTC
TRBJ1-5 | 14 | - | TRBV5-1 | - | CASHPGDGNQPQHF | TGCGCCAGCCACCCGGGAGATGGCAATCAGCCCCAGCATTTT
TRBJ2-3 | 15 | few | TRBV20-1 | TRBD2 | CSAKPSGGARDTQYF | TGCAGTGCTAAGCCTAGCGGGGGGGCCCGAGATACGCAGTATTTT
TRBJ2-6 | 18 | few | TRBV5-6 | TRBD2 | CASRISSGGQSGANVLTF | TGTGCCAGCCGAATATCTAGCGGGGGCCAGTCTGGGGCCAACGTCCTGACTTTC
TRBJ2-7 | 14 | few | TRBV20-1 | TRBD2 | CSAPPTSGGGEQYF | TGCAGTGCTCCCCCCACTAGCGGGGGGGGCGAGCAGTACTTC
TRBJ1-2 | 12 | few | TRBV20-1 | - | CRPRGNLGGYTF | TGCAGACCTAGGGGGAATCTAGGTGGCTACACCTTC
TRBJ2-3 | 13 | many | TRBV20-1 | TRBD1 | CSAWDRPTDTQYF | TGCAGTGCTTGGGACAGACCCACAGATACGCAGTATTTT
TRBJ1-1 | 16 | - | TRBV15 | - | CATSRDYPRWDTEAFF | TGTGCCACCAGCAGAGATTACCCCAGATGGGACACTGAAGCTTTCTTT
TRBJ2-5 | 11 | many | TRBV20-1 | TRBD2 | CSAGDYSIQYF | TGCAGTGCCGGGGACTACTCGATCCAGTACTTC
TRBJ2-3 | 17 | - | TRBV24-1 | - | CATSDSRTIKTTDTQYF | TGTGCCACCAGTGATTCTAGGACTATCAAAACCACAGATACGCAGTATTTT
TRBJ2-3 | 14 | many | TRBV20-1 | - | CSASRSSSTDTQYF | TGCAGTGCTAGCCGAAGTTCTAGCACAGATACGCAGTATTTT
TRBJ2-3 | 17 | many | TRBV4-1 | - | CASSQESLEGTGDTQYF | TGCGCCAGCAGCCAAGAAAGTCTCGAAGGTACCGGGGATACGCAGTATTTT
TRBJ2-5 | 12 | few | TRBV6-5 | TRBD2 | CASTGGRETQYF | TGTGCCAGCACGGGGGGGCGAGAGACCCAGTACTTC
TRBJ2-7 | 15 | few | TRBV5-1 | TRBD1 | CASSLRTGLDYEQYF | TGCGCCAGCAGCCTCCGGACAGGTCTCGACTACGAGCAGTACTTC
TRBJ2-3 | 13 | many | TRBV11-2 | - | CASSLGYTDTQYF | TGTGCCAGCAGCTTAGGCTACACAGATACGCAGTATTTT
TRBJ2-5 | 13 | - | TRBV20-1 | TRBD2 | CSAGLAVKETQYF | TGCAGTGCTGGACTAGCGGTAAAAGAGACCCAGTACTTC
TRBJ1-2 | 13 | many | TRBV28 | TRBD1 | CASSAGTGRGYTF | TGTGCCAGCAGTGCCGGGACAGGTCGTGGCTACACCTTC
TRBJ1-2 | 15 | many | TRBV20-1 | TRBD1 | CRSGTASPGGYGYTF | TGCCGCTCCGGGACAGCTTCCCCAGGAGGCTATGGCTACACCTTC
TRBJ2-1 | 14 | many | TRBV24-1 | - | CATSDEGQAAEQFF | TGTGCCACCAGTGATGAGGGGCAGGCAGCCGAGCAGTTCTTC
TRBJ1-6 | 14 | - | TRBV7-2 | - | CASSLRDADSPLHF | TGTGCCAGCAGCTTAAGGGACGCGGATTCACCCCTCCACTTT
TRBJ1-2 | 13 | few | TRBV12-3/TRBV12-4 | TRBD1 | CASTPDRVYGYTF | TGTGCCAGCACCCCAGACAGGGTCTATGGCTACACCTTC
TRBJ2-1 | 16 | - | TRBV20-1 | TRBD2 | CSARDRRGGTYNEQFF | TGCAGTGCTAGAGATAGGCGGGGGGGTACCTACAATGAGCAGTTCTTC
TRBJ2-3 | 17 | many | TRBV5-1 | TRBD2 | CASSSGPLAGGTDTQYF | TGCGCCAGCAGCTCGGGACCACTAGCGGGGGGCACAGATACGCAGTATTTT
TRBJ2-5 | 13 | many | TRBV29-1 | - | CSVDAAAQETQYF | TGCAGCGTTGATGCAGCGGCCCAAGAGACCCAGTACTTC